Below, 5 T cell receptor beta chains from the same sample are listed, as sequenced in a study of blood T cells in healthy people across ages. For the second PCR, which ran for about 6 to 11 cycles, a sample-barcoded 5' primer and a J-beta primer mix were used. TCRdb recomputed calls from the 5' RACE reads with MiXCR, one row per CDR3 protein. The top ten clones hold 11% of a sample with about 1.6 million distinct CDR3 sequences, about 32% of them seen once. The sample consisted of blood. These receptors were collected from a woman aged 30 to 39 in good health.

This clonotype was detected many times. The chain carries TRBV27 and TRBJ2-1; 8 bases match TRBD2. Germline assignment: CDR1 MNHEY and CDR2 SMNVEV (reference sequence). CDR3 length: 15 residues. Trimming cost V 3 bases and J 3 bases; bases outside gene matches: 4. This CDR3 reads CASSFGSGSYNEQFF. DNA of the CDR3: TGTGCCAGCAGTTTCGGAAGCGGGAGCTACAATGAGCAGTTCTTC.

This clonotype appeared a few times. This sequence joins TRBV12-3 or TRBV12-4 and TRBJ2-1; D is possibly TRBD1 (5 bases). V dropped 5 bases and J dropped 4 bases, with 9 bases sitting between them. The CDR3 is 13 residues long. The CDR3 DNA reads TGTGCCAGCAGTGTACAGGATTACAATGAGCAGTTCTTC. This codes for CASSVQDYNEQFF.

This clonotype has more than one count but fewer than ten. The chain links TRBV12-3 or TRBV12-4 to TRBJ1-5; maybe TRBD1 (5 bases). With 8 bases removed from V and 7 bases from J, the gap between germline ends came to 15 bases. The CDR3 covers 13 residues. In DNA, the CDR3 is TGTGCCAGCTCGGCAGGGCTGGGGCAGCCCCAGCATTTT. It codes for CASSAGLGQPQHF.

In this sample, this clonotype turned up a few times. V usage is TRBV11-2 and J usage is TRBJ2-7; 8 bases fit TRBD2. The germline CDR1 and CDR2 sequences are SGHAT and FQNNGV. V shed 4 bases and J 3 bases; nucleotides not matched to a gene: 5. CDR3 length: 14 amino acids. The CDR3 is CASSSLAGIYEQYF. In nucleotides, the CDR3 is TGTGCCAGCAGCTCCTTAGCGGGGATCTACGAGCAGTACTTC.

This clonotype was counted a few times. The V gene is TRBV6-5, the J gene TRBJ2-7, with D tentatively TRBD1 (5 bases). Germline V gene data show CDR1 as MNHEY and CDR2 as SVGAGI. The CDR3 length is 17 residues. Trimming took 4 bases from V and 2 from J, leaving 21 bases between them. The CDR3 DNA sequence: TGTGCCAGCAGTTCCCGTTTGGGGCAGGGCCACCCCTACGAGCAGTACTTC. Amino acid sequence: CASSSRLGQGHPYEQYF.